These 14 T cell receptor beta chains were sequenced from one sample in a study of cytomegalovirus exposure and HLA in healthy donors. Primers: 60 Vbeta forward and 13 Jbeta reverse. Assay used: immunoSEQ multiplex PCR; TCRdb lists only in-frame clones, some missing. The sample carries about 190,000 clones, about 90% recorded once. The sequencing input was PBMCs. The receptors come from a man aged 30-40 years in good health and CMV-seronegative.

J is TRBJ2-3 and V is TRBV10-2, with D tentatively TRBD2 (6 bases). CDR3 length: 14 residues. Trimming took off 8 bases at V and 2 bases at J, with 14 bases between the two ends. Per germline, CDR1 WSHSY and CDR2 SAAADI. DNA for the CDR3: TGCGCCAGCGGGCGGACTACCGCCACAGATACGCAGTATTTT. Amino acids: CASGRTTATDTQYF.

This clone has just one count. The rearrangement joins TRBV19 to TRBJ2-7, with 8 bases identical to TRBD1. The germline V gene has CDR1 LNHDA and CDR2 SQIVND (reference sequence). The CDR3 runs 15 residues. V gave up 4 bases and J gave up 2 bases; unmatched junction bases: 7. The CDR3 DNA is TGTGCCAGTAGTAGGGCGGGACAGGCCACCTACGAGCAGTACTTC. Its translation: CASSRAGQATYEQYF.

In this sample, this clone turned up a few times. The J gene is TRBJ1-1, the V gene TRBV15; 8 bases fit TRBD1. CDR3 length: 16 amino acids. V trimming: 5 bases; J trimming: 1 base; junction bases outside the gene matches: 9. In germline, CDR1 is LNHNV, CDR2 YYDKDF (reference sequence). CDR3 DNA sequence: TGTGCCACCAGCCGGGGTTGGACAGGGACGAACACTGAAGCTTTCTTT. It encodes CATSRGWTGTNTEAFF.

The chain carries TRBV11-2 and TRBJ1-1; D not resolved. Germline-derived CDR1 and CDR2 are SGHAT and FQNNGV. CDR3 length: 16 residues. V lost 5 bases, J lost 1 base, and 17 bases lay in between. CDR3 loop: CASSLQMGEKNTEAFF. CDR3 in DNA: TGTGCCAGCAGCCTCCAGATGGGCGAAAAGAACACTGAAGCTTTCTTT.

The V and J genes are TRBV18 and TRBJ2-7; 9 bases fit TRBD1. The CDR3 totals 16 residues. From germline, CDR1 is KGHSH and CDR2 LQKENI. V lost 0 bases to trimming and J lost 5 bases; unmatched junction nucleotides: 8. The CDR3, as DNA: TGTGCCAGCTCACCACCCACGGACAGGGGTTCCGACGAGCAGTACTTC. Protein product: CASSPPTDRGSDEQYF.

This chain uses TRBV29-1 with TRBJ1-2; D gene unclear. CDR1 is SQVTM and CDR2 is ANQGSEA in the germline V gene. This CDR3 spans 14 amino acids. V shed 0 bases and J shed 6 bases, with 14 bases lying between them. CDR3 protein: CSVEDLLNPDGYTF. CDR3 in DNA: TGCAGCGTTGAAGATCTTTTAAATCCCGATGGCTACACCTTC.

The chain couples TRBV5-8 to TRBJ2-7, with D uncertain. V lost 2 bases, J lost 2 bases, and 5 bases lay in between. This CDR3 comprises 12 residues. Per the germline V gene, CDR1 is SGHTS and CDR2 is YDEGEE. In DNA form, the CDR3 reads TGTGCCAGCAGCTTAACAGCCTACGAGCAGTACTTC. Encoded protein: CASSLTAYEQYF.

This chain connects TRBV7-2 to TRBJ2-5; D not certain. The J call is in doubt because the DNA end fits TRBJ2-7 better. Germline V gene lookup returns CDR1 SGHTA and CDR2 FQGNSA. The CDR3 contains 14 residues. In DNA form, the CDR3 reads TGTGCCAGCAGCTTAGCTCTTTACTCCTACGAGCAGTACTTC. This codes for CASSLALYSYEQYF.

This sequence joins TRBV7-9 and TRBJ2-1; 10 bases map to TRBD1. The ends lost 6 bases at V and 6 bases at J; junction bases unmatched: 11. CDR1 SEHNR and CDR2 FQNEAQ come from the germline V gene (reference sequence). CDR3 size: 16 residues. The CDR3 sequence is CASRDKGTGVTNEQFF. The CDR3 coding sequence is TGTGCCAGCAGGGATAAAGGGACAGGGGTTACCAATGAGCAGTTCTTC.

Comments on this clone: The conserved phenylalanine or tryptophan normally closing the CDR3 is absent here, so this likely arose from a read error. The rearrangement joins TRBV5-6 to TRBJ1-6; D unresolved. There are 14 residues in the CDR3. Trimming shortened V by 2 bases and J by 4 bases, and 7 bases separated the two germline ends. Germline CDR1 reads SGHDT; CDR2 reads YYEEEE. The CDR3 DNA sequence: TGTGCCAGCAGCTTTACGGGGTATAATTCACCCCTCCACGTT. It is translated as CASSFTGYNSPLHV.

This rearrangement joins TRBV10-1 to TRBJ1-5; no reliable D call. V dropped 7 bases and J dropped 0 bases, with 4 bases sitting between them. CDR1 and CDR2 (germline): WNHNN, SYGVQD (reference sequence). The CDR3 spans 12 residues. CDR3 amino acids: CASIYSNQPQHF. The CDR3 DNA reads TGCGCCAGCATTTATAGCAATCAGCCCCAGCATTTT.

The rearrangement uses TRBV28 and TRBJ2-1; the match to TRBD2 covers 10 bases. The CDR3 is made up of 16 amino acids. V shed 1 base and J 7 bases; nucleotides not matched to a gene: 7. CDR1 is MDHEN, CDR2 SYDVKM, per germline. In DNA, the CDR3 is TGTGCCAGCAGTTTATATATAACTAGCGGGGTTAATGAGCAGTTCTTC. This codes for CASSLYITSGVNEQFF. Full variable domain (outside the CDR3, taken from reference TRBV28 and TRBJ2-1): DVKVTQSSRYLVKRTGEKVFLECVQDMDHENMFWYRQDPGLGLRLIYFSYDVKMKEKGDIPEGYSVSREKKERFSLILESASTNQTSMYLCASSLYITSGVNEQFFGPGTRLTVL.

The J gene is TRBJ2-7, the V gene TRBV6-6; D remains unclear. CDR1 is MNHNY and CDR2 is SVGAGI in the germline V gene (reference sequence). V was pared by 3 bases and J by 5 bases, with 8 bases between. The CDR3 length is 12 residues. The CDR3 region has the DNA TGTGCCAGCAGTTATCAGGTGGACGAGCAGTACTTC. Translating gives CASSYQVDEQYF.

CDR3 amino acids: CASSQGGTGVYNEQFF. CDR3 DNA sequence: TGTGCCAGCAGCCAAGGTGGGACAGGGGTCTACAATGAGCAGTTCTTC. The chain employs TRBV14 and TRBJ2-1, with 10 positions matching TRBD1. J was trimmed by 3 bases and V by 1 base; bases with no gene match: 3. The CDR3 has 16 residues. The germline gives CDR1 SGHDN, CDR2 FVKESK.